This T cell receptor (beta chain) was identified during a study of tumour-infiltrating T cells in Burkitt lymphoma. About the study: All epidemiological Burkitt lymphoma subtypes were represented in the cohort. Overall and progression-free survival were predicted by productive clonality.

Note on this clone: Antigen specificity is unknown.

TCRdb's copy holds only in-frame clones and misses some; the assay was immunoSEQ multiplex PCR. The table shows around 48,000 clones, with around 29% occurring only once. CDR3 length equals 14 residues. Germline CDR1 reads SGHKS; CDR2 reads YYEKEE (reference sequence). V was trimmed by 1 base and J by 4 bases, leaving 11 bases between them. Findings of the study overall: Many Burkitt lymphoma patients shared several public clonotypes.

The V gene is TRBV5-5, the J gene TRBJ1-1; D possibly corresponds to TRBD1 (6 bases). This sequence originates from a human donor with Burkitt lymphoma. Material: tumor tissue. CDR3 residues: CASSLYRVATEAFF. The CDR3, as DNA: TGTGCCAGCAGCTTGTACAGGGTGGCCACTGAAGCTTTCTTT.